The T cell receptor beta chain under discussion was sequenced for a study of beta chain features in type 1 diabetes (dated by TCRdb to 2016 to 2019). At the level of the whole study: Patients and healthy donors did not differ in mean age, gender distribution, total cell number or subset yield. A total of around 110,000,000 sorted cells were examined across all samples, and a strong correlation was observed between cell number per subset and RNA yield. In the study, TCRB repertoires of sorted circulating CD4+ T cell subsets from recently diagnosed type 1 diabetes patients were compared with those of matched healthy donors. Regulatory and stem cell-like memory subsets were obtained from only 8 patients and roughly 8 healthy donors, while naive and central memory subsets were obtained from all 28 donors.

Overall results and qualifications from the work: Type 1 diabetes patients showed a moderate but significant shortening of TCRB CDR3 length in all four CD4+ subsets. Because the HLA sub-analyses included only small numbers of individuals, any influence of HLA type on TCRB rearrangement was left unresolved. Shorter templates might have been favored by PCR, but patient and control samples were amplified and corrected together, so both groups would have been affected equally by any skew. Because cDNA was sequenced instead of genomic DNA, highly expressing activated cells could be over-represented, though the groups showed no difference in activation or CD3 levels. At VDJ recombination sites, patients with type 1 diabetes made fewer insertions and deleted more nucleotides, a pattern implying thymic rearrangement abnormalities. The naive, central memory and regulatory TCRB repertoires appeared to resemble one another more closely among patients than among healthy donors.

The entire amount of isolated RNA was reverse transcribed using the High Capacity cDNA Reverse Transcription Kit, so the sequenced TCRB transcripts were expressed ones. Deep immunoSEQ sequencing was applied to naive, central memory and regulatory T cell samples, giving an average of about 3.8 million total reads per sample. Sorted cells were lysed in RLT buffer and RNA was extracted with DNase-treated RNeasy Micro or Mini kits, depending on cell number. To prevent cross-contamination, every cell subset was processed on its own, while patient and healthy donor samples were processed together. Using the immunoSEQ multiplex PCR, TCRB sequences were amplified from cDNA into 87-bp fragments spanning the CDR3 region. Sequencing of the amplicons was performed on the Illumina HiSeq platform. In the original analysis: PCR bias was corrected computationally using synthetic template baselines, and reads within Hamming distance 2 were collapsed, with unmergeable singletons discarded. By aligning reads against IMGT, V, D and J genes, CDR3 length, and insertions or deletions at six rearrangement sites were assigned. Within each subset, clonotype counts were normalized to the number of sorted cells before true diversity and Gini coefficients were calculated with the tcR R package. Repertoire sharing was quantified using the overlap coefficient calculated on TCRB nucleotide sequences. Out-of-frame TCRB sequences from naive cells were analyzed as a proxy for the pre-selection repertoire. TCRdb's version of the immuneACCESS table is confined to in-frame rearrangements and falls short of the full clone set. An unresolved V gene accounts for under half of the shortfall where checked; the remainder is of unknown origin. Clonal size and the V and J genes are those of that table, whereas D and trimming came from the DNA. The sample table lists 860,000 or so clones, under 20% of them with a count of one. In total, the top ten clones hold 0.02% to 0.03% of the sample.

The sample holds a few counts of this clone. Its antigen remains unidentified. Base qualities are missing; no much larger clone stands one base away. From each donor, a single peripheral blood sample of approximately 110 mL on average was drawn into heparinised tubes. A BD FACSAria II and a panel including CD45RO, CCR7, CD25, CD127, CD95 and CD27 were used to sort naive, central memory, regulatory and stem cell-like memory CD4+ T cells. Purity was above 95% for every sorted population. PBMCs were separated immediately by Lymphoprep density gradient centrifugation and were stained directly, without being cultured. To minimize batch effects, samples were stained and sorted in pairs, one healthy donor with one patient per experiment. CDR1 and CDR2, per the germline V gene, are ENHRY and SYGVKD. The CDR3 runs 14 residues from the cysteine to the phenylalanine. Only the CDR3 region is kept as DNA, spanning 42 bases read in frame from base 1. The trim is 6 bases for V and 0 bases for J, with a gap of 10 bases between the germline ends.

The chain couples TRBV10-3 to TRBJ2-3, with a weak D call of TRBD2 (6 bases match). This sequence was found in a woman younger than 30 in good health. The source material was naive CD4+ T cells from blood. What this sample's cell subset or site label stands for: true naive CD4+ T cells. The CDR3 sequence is CAIRPSGSTDTQYF. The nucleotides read TGTGCCATCAGACCGAGCGGGAGCACAGATACGCAGTATTTT.